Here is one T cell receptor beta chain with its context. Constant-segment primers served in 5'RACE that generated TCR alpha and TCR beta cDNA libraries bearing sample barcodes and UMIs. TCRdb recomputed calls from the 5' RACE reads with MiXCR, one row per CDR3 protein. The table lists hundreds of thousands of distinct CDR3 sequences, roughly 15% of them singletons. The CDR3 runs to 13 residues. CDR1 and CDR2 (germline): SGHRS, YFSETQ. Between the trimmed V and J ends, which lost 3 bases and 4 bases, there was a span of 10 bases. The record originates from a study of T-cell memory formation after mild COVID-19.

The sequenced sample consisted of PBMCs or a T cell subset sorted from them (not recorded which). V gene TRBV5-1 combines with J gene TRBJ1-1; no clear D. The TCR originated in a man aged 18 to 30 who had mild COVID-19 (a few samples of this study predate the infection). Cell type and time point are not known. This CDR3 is CASSSPSGTEAFF. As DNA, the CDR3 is TGCGCCAGCAGCTCCCCATCAGGCACTGAAGCTTTCTTT. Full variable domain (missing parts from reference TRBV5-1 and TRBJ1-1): KAGVTQTPRYLIKTRGQQVTLSCSPISGHRSVSWYQQTPGQGLQFLFEYFSETQRNKGNFPGRFSGRQFSNSRSEMNVSTLELGDSALYLCASSSPSGTEAFFGQGTRLTVV.